One sample yielded the 22 T cell receptor beta chains listed below, sequenced in a study of T cells after yellow fever vaccination. TCRdb re-called the 5' RACE reads through MiXCR, storing one row per CDR3 protein. The data show a few hundred thousand distinct CDR3 sequences, roughly 4.3% seen once. The sequences come from PBMCs, collected 5 days after the yellow fever booster vaccination. The receptor set was obtained from a man aged 18 to 29 who received the YFV17D yellow fever vaccine.

This clonotype was detected only a few times. This chain uses TRBV20-1 with TRBJ1-4; maybe TRBD1 (6 bases). Trimming cost V 6 bases and J 5 bases, with 13 bases left between them. Germline values: CDR1 DFQATT, CDR2 SNEGSKA (reference sequence). The CDR3 is 13 amino acids. DNA for the CDR3: TGCAGTGCCACCAGGACAGCAAATGAAAAACTGTTTTTT. It encodes CSATRTANEKLFF.

With regard to this clonotype: Given a much more abundant clone one base away, this may be a read error. The chain uses TRBV12-3 or TRBV12-4 and TRBJ2-5; 7 bases line up with TRBD2. The CDR3 is 13 amino acids. The V segment lost 6 bases and the J segment 4 bases; nucleotides outside the gene matches: 5. Here the CDR3 reads CASRRSGVETQYF. Written as DNA, the CDR3 is TGTGCCAGCAGACGAAGCGGGGTAGAGACCCAGTACTTC.

This clonotype was seen a few times. The chain combines TRBV24-1 with TRBJ2-3; D may correspond to TRBD1 or TRBD2 (6 bases each). There are 15 residues in the CDR3. Germline assignment: CDR1 KGHDR and CDR2 SFDVKD. V was shortened by 4 bases and J by 6 bases, with 16 bases between the two germline ends. DNA of the CDR3: TGTGCCACCAGTGAACCCCGGGGGCCGGGGGATACGCAGTATTTT. Residues: CATSEPRGPGDTQYF.

As concerns this clonotype: One end of the junction fails to match germline, which may point to a read error. The CDR3 DNA is TGTGCCATCGGAGCAGGGGGCAACCAGCCCCAGCATTTT. Translating gives CAIGAGGNQPQHF. The chain recombines TRBV10-3 with TRBJ1-5; 8 nucleotides agree with TRBD1. This CDR3 is 13 amino acids long. Per germline, CDR1 ENHRY and CDR2 SYGVKD.

This clonotype was counted at least ten times. The gene calls are TRBV6-5 and TRBJ2-3; 9 nucleotides agree with TRBD1. The CDR3 totals 14 residues. Germline V gene lookup returns CDR1 MNHEY and CDR2 SVGAGI. With V trimmed by 6 bases and J by 3 bases, 4 bases remained unmatched. For the CDR3, the DNA is TGTGCCAGCAGCGGGACAGGGAGGACAGATACGCAGTATTTT. Its translation is CASSGTGRTDTQYF.

This chain uses TRBV5-1 with TRBJ2-3, with 8 bases identical to TRBD1. The germline V gene has CDR1 SGHRS and CDR2 YFSETQ. Unmatched junction bases numbered 8, after V lost 0 bases and J lost 8 bases. The CDR3 is 15 residues long. CDR3 loop: CASSLAGQVRGTQYF. The CDR3 bases are TGCGCCAGCAGCTTGGCGGGACAGGTTAGGGGTACGCAGTATTTT.

V usage is TRBV12-3 or TRBV12-4 and J usage is TRBJ1-1; a possible D gene is TRBD1 (5 bases). The CDR3 is 12 amino acids. Trimming removed 6 bases at V and 3 bases at J, with 8 bases between. CDR3 DNA sequence: TGTGCCAGCAGGGGGGGTTACACTGAAGCTTTCTTT. It is translated as CASRGGYTEAFF.

The chain joins TRBV2 to TRBJ2-5; TRBD2 matches at 7 bases. Germline lookup yields CDR1 SNHLY and CDR2 FYNNEI. The CDR3 contains 16 residues. With V trimmed by 0 bases and J by 1 base, 5 bases remained unmatched. The CDR3 loop is CASSEAWTSRQETQYF. CDR3 nucleotide sequence: TGTGCCAGCAGTGAAGCGTGGACTAGTCGCCAAGAGACCCAGTACTTC.

The chain carries TRBV9 and TRBJ2-5; 8 bases agree with TRBD1. The germline V gene has CDR1 SGDLS and CDR2 YYNGEE. V shed 4 bases, J shed 4 bases, and the junction held 6 bases outside the gene matches. The length of the CDR3 is 14 residues. CDR3 sequence: CASSTHTGGETQYF. The CDR3 DNA reads TGTGCCAGCAGCACGCATACAGGGGGAGAGACCCAGTACTTC. Full variable domain (outside the CDR3, taken from reference TRBV9 and TRBJ2-5): DSGVTQTPKHLITATGQRVTLRCSPRSGDLSVYWYQQSLDQGLQFLIQYYNGEERAKGNILERFSAQQFPDLHSELNLSSLELGDSALYFCASSTHTGGETQYFGPGTRLLVL.

This clonotype turned up a few times. The chain combines TRBV4-1 with TRBJ1-6, with D maybe TRBD1 (5 bases). Germline CDR1 is MGHRA and CDR2 is YSYEKL. This CDR3 spans 15 amino acids. Trimming took 3 bases from V and 7 from J, leaving 13 bases between them. The CDR3 spells CASSQVGVWNSPLHF. Here the CDR3 DNA reads TGCGCCAGCAGCCAGGTAGGGGTGTGGAATTCACCCCTCCACTTT.

In its sample, this clonotype was seen a few times. DNA of the CDR3: TGTGCCACCAGATCCGGGACGGACCCTCGGCCCCAGCATTTT. It translates to CATRSGTDPRPQHF. The V and J genes are TRBV15 and TRBJ1-5; D is possibly TRBD1 (5 bases). Germline V gives CDR1 LNHNV, CDR2 YYDKDF (reference sequence). Trimming took 6 bases from V and 9 from J, leaving 18 bases between them. This CDR3 is built from 14 residues.

In this sample, this clonotype turned up many times. The chain links TRBV11-2 to TRBJ2-4, with D maybe TRBD2 (5 bases). CDR3 length: 14 residues. Germline CDR1 reads SGHAT; CDR2 reads FQNNGV. V was trimmed by 5 bases and J by 3 bases, leaving 11 bases between them. The CDR3 DNA is TGTGCCAGCAGCCCGGTTCGGGGCAAAAACATTCAGTACTTC. It specifies CASSPVRGKNIQYF.

This clonotype occurred a few times. The chain recombines TRBV14 with TRBJ1-2; D may be TRBD1 (6 bases). CDR3 length: 16 residues. From germline, CDR1 is SGHDN and CDR2 FVKESK. V was clipped by 4 bases and J by 4 bases, with 19 bases between them. CDR3: CASSPDIHRDSYGYTF. CDR3 DNA sequence: TGTGCCAGCAGCCCCGATATCCACAGGGACTCCTATGGCTACACCTTC.

This clonotype was observed a handful of times. CDR3 sequence (DNA): TGTGCCACCCGAGCGGGGGGGCTGAACAATGAGCAGTTCTTC. Residues: CATRAGGLNNEQFF. V gene TRBV6-6 combines with J gene TRBJ2-1; TRBD2 agrees at 10 bases. The CDR3 is made up of 14 amino acids. The V and J ends lost 10 bases and 5 bases, in that order; junction bases with no gene match: 8. The germline CDR1 and CDR2 sequences are MNHNY and SVGAGI (reference sequence).

The table lists this clonotype with many counts. The chain is built from TRBV11-2 and TRBJ2-3; the D is unclear. CDR3 size: 12 residues. The germline CDR1 and CDR2 sequences are SGHAT and FQNNGV. Trimming shortened V by 5 bases and J by 6 bases, and 9 bases separated the two germline ends. The CDR3 region is CASSHLGDTQYF. The CDR3 DNA reads TGTGCCAGCAGCCACTTGGGGGATACGCAGTATTTT.

At least ten counts were recorded for this clonotype. V and J are TRBV29-1 and TRBJ2-3; D not certain. Germline V CDR1 and CDR2: SQVTM, ANQGSEA. Trimming left V 4 bases short and J 6 bases short, with 5 bases between. The CDR3 is made up of 10 amino acids. The chain's CDR3 is CSVGGDTQYF. The CDR3 nucleotides read TGCAGCGTTGGTGGGGATACGCAGTATTTT.

This clonotype was counted many times. The chain couples TRBV19 to TRBJ1-1, with D unclear. There are 13 residues in the CDR3. Trimming took 5 bases from V and 1 from J, leaving 8 bases between them. CDR1 and CDR2 (germline): LNHDA, SQIVND (reference sequence). The CDR3 sequence is CASSWVANTEAFF. CDR3 sequence (DNA): TGTGCCAGTAGTTGGGTGGCGAACACTGAAGCTTTCTTT.

This clonotype was picked up many times. The chain combines TRBV20-1 with TRBJ2-7; D gene unclear. V lost 3 bases and J lost 0, with 12 bases in between. CDR3 length equals 14 residues. CDR1 DFQATT and CDR2 SNEGSKA come from the germline V gene (reference sequence). DNA for the CDR3: TGCAGTGCTAGTAAGGGCAGTGGCTCCTACGAGCAGTACTTC. Translating it yields CSASKGSGSYEQYF.

This clonotype was observed many times. The chain recombines TRBV10-3 with TRBJ2-1; the D gene is possibly TRBD2 (5 bases). Germline V lookup: CDR1 ENHRY, CDR2 SYGVKD. V shed 0 bases and J shed 5 bases, with 11 bases lying between them. This CDR3 region has 15 residues. The CDR3 DNA sequence: TGTGCCATCAGTGAGTCCGGTAGCGCGGACAATGAGCAGTTCTTC. Its protein product is CAISESGSADNEQFF.

V gene TRBV19 combines with J gene TRBJ1-2, with TRBD1 identical over 7 bases. This CDR3 is 12 amino acids long. Germline lookup yields CDR1 LNHDA and CDR2 SQIVND (reference sequence). Trimming took 4 bases from V and 7 from J; bases not matched to a gene: 3. DNA for the CDR3: TGTGCCAGTAGTAGGACAGGAGCTGGCTACACCTTC. Residues: CASSRTGAGYTF.

This chain uses TRBV4-3 with TRBJ1-3, with TRBD1 as a possible D gene (5 bases). Deletions cut 1 base from V and 1 base from J, with 8 bases between. CDR1 and CDR2 from the germline V gene are LGHNA and YSLEER. There are 15 residues in the CDR3. CDR3 protein: CASSQGRASGNTIYF. In DNA, the CDR3 is TGCGCCAGCAGCCAAGGCAGGGCGTCTGGAAACACCATATATTTT.

This clonotype was detected only a few times. The chain carries TRBV4-3 and TRBJ1-6; no clear D gene. Trimming removed 0 bases from V and 11 bases from J, with 8 bases in between. The V gene's germline CDR1 is LGHNA and CDR2 YSLEER. The CDR3 runs 13 residues. The CDR3 here is CASSQDGDTPLHF. The CDR3 bases are TGCGCCAGCAGCCAAGATGGCGACACACCCCTCCACTTT.